The clone carrying this T cell receptor beta chain was picked up one time. No antigen is known for it. Trimming stripped 7 bases from V and 3 bases from J, with 14 bases between. Per germline, CDR1 SGHRS and CDR2 YFSETQ. This CDR3 region has 14 residues. Libraries were prepared by immunoSEQ multiplex PCR; TCRdb keeps only in-frame clonotypes and omits some of them. The sample carries some 66,000 clones, roughly four fifths recorded once. Ipilimumab CTLA-4 blockade and focal radiation were given to patients with chemo-refractory metastatic non-small-cell lung cancer. The sample is drawn from a study of radiotherapy plus CTLA-4 blockade in lung cancer. Overall study context: Objective response was observed in about 19% of patients, and disease control in about 30%.

Study observations and caveats: Blood saw expansion of tumor-derived TCR clones after radiotherapy plus ipilimumab.

The V gene is TRBV5-1, the J gene TRBJ1-3; D remains unclear. The material was peripheral blood, obtained from a patient treated with radiotherapy plus ipilimumab. The clonotype was recovered from a human donor with non-small cell lung cancer who had a partial response to radiotherapy plus ipilimumab. The CDR3 is CASRTSGDGNTIYF. CDR3 bases: TGCGCCAGCCGCACATCGGGAGATGGAAACACCATATATTTT.